The 24 T cell receptor beta chains presented below share a single source sample, sequenced in a study of T cell changes during pregnancy in multiple sclerosis. TCRdb's copy holds only in-frame clones and misses some; the assay was immunoSEQ multiplex PCR. The profile shows tens of thousands of clones, 93% of them singletons. The sample in question was peripheral blood, obtained after pregnancy. These receptors originate from a female donor with multiple sclerosis, enrolled in a pregnancy study.

The chain employs TRBV18 and TRBJ2-7, with 7 bases aligning to TRBD1. With 2 bases clipped from V and 0 bases from J, the junction kept 13 bases outside the gene matches. This CDR3 contains 18 residues. Germline V gives CDR1 KGHSH, CDR2 LQKENI. The CDR3: CASSPVLGATGSSYEQYF. The CDR3 coding sequence is TGTGCCAGCTCACCAGTTCTTGGGGCGACAGGGTCCTCCTACGAGCAGTACTTC.

In this sample, this clone turned up a few times. The chain carries TRBV11-3 and TRBJ1-1, with a tentative D call TRBD1 (6 bases). Per germline, CDR1 SGHNT and CDR2 YENEEA. The CDR3 consists of 11 residues. V lost 6 bases and J lost 9, with 11 bases in between. The DNA of the CDR3 is TGTGCCAGCAGGAGGACAGACAAAGCTTTCTTT. Its protein product is CASRRTDKAFF.

Written as DNA, the CDR3 is TGTGCCAGCAGTGACCCACAGGGCCCAAACACCATATATTTT. As protein: CASSDPQGPNTIYF. This sequence joins TRBV6-1 and TRBJ1-3; D possibly corresponds to TRBD1 (6 bases). The germline CDR1 and CDR2 sequences are MNHNS and SASEGT. There are 14 residues in the CDR3. Trimming took 3 bases from V and 6 from J, leaving 12 bases between them.

This chain connects TRBV4-1 to TRBJ2-2; tentative D call: TRBD1 (5 bases). The CDR3 totals 15 residues. Germline values: CDR1 MGHRA, CDR2 YSYEKL. Deletions cut 2 bases from V and 2 bases from J, with 9 bases between. The CDR3 bases are TGCGCCAGCAGCCAAATAAGGGGCAACACCGGGGAGCTGTTTTTT. Translation: CASSQIRGNTGELFF.

The chain is built from TRBV7-2 and TRBJ1-2; weak D call: TRBD1 (5 bases). Trimming left V 4 bases short and J 8 bases short, with 20 bases between. Looked up from germline, CDR1 is SGHTA and CDR2 is FQGNSA. This CDR3 is 15 amino acids long. The CDR3 protein is CASSSRAPRLGGYTF. CDR3 nucleotide sequence: TGTGCCAGCAGCTCCAGGGCCCCCCGTTTGGGCGGCTACACCTTC.

The chain uses TRBV18 and TRBJ2-1; 8 nucleotides align to TRBD2. CDR3 length: 17 amino acids. The ends lost 3 bases at V and 7 bases at J; junction bases unmatched: 14. CDR1 and CDR2 from the germline V gene are KGHSH and LQKENI. CDR3 in DNA: TGTGCCAGCTCACCCCCATTATTGAGCGGGAGTCGGAATGAGCAGTTCTTC. Its protein product is CASSPPLLSGSRNEQFF.

V usage is TRBV28 and J usage is TRBJ1-1; no clear D gene. CDR1 MDHEN and CDR2 SYDVKM come from the germline V gene. The CDR3 contains 14 residues. V lost 6 bases, J lost 5 bases, and 16 bases lay in between. The CDR3 DNA follows: TGTGCCAGCAGCCCCCCGAGGCTGAGGACTGAAGCTTTCTTT. Translating it yields CASSPPRLRTEAFF.

This chain connects TRBV6-5 to TRBJ1-1; unclear D gene. CDR3 length: 15 residues. Germline assignment: CDR1 MNHEY and CDR2 SVGAGI. Deletions cut 5 bases from V and 1 base from J, with 14 bases between. The CDR3 sequence is CASSRSGRANTEAFF. CDR3 sequence (DNA): TGTGCCAGCAGTCGGTCCGGGAGAGCGAACACTGAAGCTTTCTTT.

The chain uses TRBV5-4 and TRBJ2-5, with D unclear. Trimming left V 1 base short and J 5 bases short, with 12 bases between. This CDR3 has 14 amino acids. The germline V gene has CDR1 SGHNT and CDR2 YYREEE (reference sequence). CDR3 bases: TGTGCCAGCAGCTTGTATGGCTTCAGGGAGACCCAGTACTTC. The encoded protein is CASSLYGFRETQYF.

The chain uses TRBV5-1 and TRBJ1-4; 10 bases map to TRBD1. Germline V gene sequence: CDR1 SGHRS, CDR2 YFSETQ. V lost 3 bases, J lost 5 bases, and 10 bases stayed unmatched. The CDR3 contains 17 residues. The CDR3 DNA sequence: TGCGCCAGCAGCTGGTCCGGGACAGGGGAAGAGAATGAAAAACTGTTTTTT. This sequence encodes CASSWSGTGEENEKLFF. The whole variable domain, remainder taken from reference TRBV5-1 and TRBJ1-4, is KAGVTQTPRYLIKTRGQQVTLSCSPISGHRSVSWYQQTPGQGLQFLFEYFSETQRNKGNFPGRFSGRQFSNSRSEMNVSTLELGDSALYLCASSWSGTGEENEKLFFGSGTQLSVL.

Comments on this clone: Its ends do not fully match the called genes, so a read error is possible. The chain recombines TRBV4-3 with TRBJ2-1; 7 bases map to TRBD2. This CDR3 is 18 amino acids long. Germline V gene lookup returns CDR1 LGHNA and CDR2 YSLEER. This CDR3 is CASSQDRGWAGDDNGQFF. The CDR3 nucleotides read TGCGCCAGCAGCCAAGATCGGGGCTGGGCGGGAGACGACAATGGGCAGTTCTTC.

This clone appeared once. In DNA, the CDR3 is TGTGCCAGCACCGAAGAGGGTAGGAGCACAGATACGCAGTATTTT. This encodes CASTEEGRSTDTQYF. This chain uses TRBV2 with TRBJ2-3, with TRBD2 as a possible D gene (5 bases). Germline lookup yields CDR1 SNHLY and CDR2 FYNNEI. V was trimmed by 7 bases and J by 0 bases, leaving 14 bases between them. This CDR3 is 15 amino acids long.

The chain has TRBV27 and TRBJ2-7, with 7 nucleotides matching TRBD1. The ends lost 5 bases at V and 3 bases at J; junction bases unmatched: 16. The CDR3 spans 17 residues. CDR1 and CDR2 (germline): MNHEY, SMNVEV (reference sequence). CDR3 coding DNA: TGTGCCAGCAGTCTAGATAGGGACAGCGTATCCTACTACGAGCAGTACTTC. Its translation: CASSLDRDSVSYYEQYF.

V gene TRBV28 combines with J gene TRBJ2-7, with 12 nucleotides matching TRBD2. V gave up 6 bases and J gave up 0 bases; unmatched junction bases: 3. The CDR3 contains 15 residues. From germline, CDR1 is MDHEN and CDR2 SYDVKM. DNA for the CDR3: TGTGCCAGCAGACTAGCGGGAGGATACTCCTACGAGCAGTACTTC. It encodes CASRLAGGYSYEQYF.

The chain carries TRBV10-3 and TRBJ1-3, with a tentative D call TRBD1 (5 bases). CDR3 length: 15 residues. The V and J ends lost 5 bases and 0 bases respectively, with 11 bases between them. Per the germline V gene, CDR1 is ENHRY and CDR2 is SYGVKD. CDR3 sequence: CAISWSQGSGNTIYF. CDR3 in DNA: TGTGCCATCAGTTGGAGCCAGGGCTCTGGAAACACCATATATTTT.

The chain joins TRBV15 to TRBJ1-4; D possibly corresponds to TRBD1 (5 bases). Trimming cost V 8 bases and J 4 bases, with 14 bases left between them. The CDR3 is 14 amino acids. In germline, CDR1 is LNHNV, CDR2 YYDKDF (reference sequence). In DNA, the CDR3 is TGTGCCACCCAACGGGGGGGTCTTAATGAAAAACTGTTTTTT. It is translated as CATQRGGLNEKLFF.

This chain links TRBV5-5 with TRBJ1-2, with unresolved D. Trimming stripped 0 bases from V and 4 bases from J, with 13 bases between. CDR1 and CDR2 from the germline V gene are SGHKS and YYEKEE (reference sequence). The CDR3 is made up of 15 amino acids. The DNA of the CDR3 is TGTGCCAGCAGCTTGGTATCGGGTGGGAGCTATGGCTACACCTTC. Amino acids: CASSLVSGGSYGYTF.

This chain joins TRBV27 and TRBJ2-7; no firm D call. This CDR3 is 13 amino acids long. V lost 5 bases and J lost 5, with 13 bases in between. Germline assignment: CDR1 MNHEY and CDR2 SMNVEV (reference sequence). The CDR3 loop is CASSKVGRNEQYF. The CDR3 coding sequence is TGTGCCAGCAGTAAAGTGGGCCGCAACGAGCAGTACTTC.

The rearrangement links TRBV5-4 to TRBJ2-7; TRBD2 might be the D (6 bases). Germline CDR1 reads SGHNT; CDR2 reads YYREEE (reference sequence). CDR3 length equals 15 residues. V was shortened by 2 bases and J by 2 bases, with 14 bases between the two germline ends. CDR3 bases: TGTGCCAGCAGCTTTATGGGGACTGGTCCCTACGAGCAGTACTTC. Its protein product is CASSFMGTGPYEQYF.

This clone was observed a single time. The chain has TRBV7-9 and TRBJ2-5; 7 bases fit TRBD2. Per germline, CDR1 SEHNR and CDR2 FQNEAQ (reference sequence). This CDR3 spans 17 amino acids. With 6 bases clipped from V and 2 bases from J, the junction kept 15 bases outside the gene matches. This CDR3 reads CASRPSGAGLRQETQYF. The CDR3 region has the DNA TGTGCCAGCAGACCCAGCGGGGCGGGCCTTAGGCAAGAGACCCAGTACTTC.

CDR3 residues: CASSPNRGSNTEAFF. The CDR3, as DNA: TGTGCCAGCAGTCCTAACAGGGGTTCGAACACTGAAGCTTTCTTT. This chain connects TRBV27 to TRBJ1-1, with 7 positions matching TRBD1. The CDR3 length is 15 residues. The V gene's germline CDR1 is MNHEY and CDR2 SMNVEV (reference sequence). V lost 5 bases and J lost 1; bases outside the gene matches: 7.

V gene TRBV11-3 combines with J gene TRBJ2-7; tentative D call: TRBD1 (5 bases). CDR1 and CDR2 (germline): SGHNT, YENEEA. The CDR3 has 15 amino acids. Deletions cut 0 bases from V and 1 base from J, with 10 bases between. The CDR3 DNA reads TGTGCCAGCAGCTTAGAGGGGCGGAGTTCCTACGAGCAGTACTTC. Encoded protein: CASSLEGRSSYEQYF.

The J gene is TRBJ2-2, the V gene TRBV7-9; 13 bases match TRBD2. Trimming removed 5 bases from V and 0 bases from J; junction bases left unmatched: 6. CDR3 size: 18 residues. CDR1 SEHNR and CDR2 FQNEAQ come from the germline V gene (reference sequence). CDR3 nucleotide sequence: TGTGCCAGCAGCCGTGGACTAGCGGGAGTTTCGAACACCGGGGAGCTGTTTTTT. It codes for CASSRGLAGVSNTGELFF.

The chain employs TRBV4-3 and TRBJ2-3; 11 bases fit TRBD2. Germline V CDR1 and CDR2: LGHNA, YSLEER. V dropped 3 bases and J dropped 1; count of bases not matched to a gene: 0. This CDR3 spans 15 amino acids. CDR3 sequence reads: CASSQTSGGTDTQYF. CDR3 DNA sequence: TGCGCCAGCAGCCAGACTAGCGGGGGCACAGATACGCAGTATTTT.